The 30 T cell receptor beta chains reported below all come from one sample, sequenced in a study of metastatic and nonmetastatic thyroid tumors. There were no patients who had received any treatment before thyroid surgery. With MiXCR, TCRdb reprocessed the PCR reads. The data show under 15,000 clones, 26% seen once. Sequencing input: tumor tissue. Receptors originate from a female donor with papillary thyroid cancer or a benign thyroid nodule (not recorded which). Some clones in this sample may be carry-over from other donors' samples.

The sample holds one count of this clone. The J gene is TRBJ2-7, the V gene TRBV11-1, with D unclear. This CDR3 is built from 12 residues. In germline, CDR1 is SGHAT, CDR2 FQDESV (reference sequence). V shed 4 bases and J shed 3 bases, with 7 bases lying between them. The DNA of the CDR3 is TGTGCCAGCAGCTCCTCGAACTACGAGCAGTACTTC. It yields the protein CASSSSNYEQYF.

V usage is TRBV2 and J usage is TRBJ1-1; no definite D call. This CDR3 contains 14 residues. CDR1 SNHLY and CDR2 FYNNEI come from the germline V gene. Trimming stripped 6 bases from V and 5 bases from J, with 16 bases between. CDR3 region: CASRDSRAETEAFF. The CDR3 nucleotides read TGTGCCAGCAGAGATTCGAGGGCAGAGACTGAAGCTTTCTTT. Drawing the rest from reference TRBV2 and TRBJ1-1, the complete variable domain is EPEVTQTPSHQVTQMGQEVILRCVPISNHLYFYWYRQILGQKVEFLVSFYNNEISEKSEIFDDQFSVERPDGSNFTLKIRSTKLEDSAMYFCASRDSRAETEAFFGQGTRLTVV.

V gene TRBV30 combines with J gene TRBJ2-7, with 8 nucleotides matching TRBD2. Per the germline V gene, CDR1 is GTSNPN and CDR2 is SVGIG (reference sequence). The junction had 4 bases not matched to a gene; V was cut back by 0 bases and J by 3 bases. The length of the CDR3 is 14 residues. Here the CDR3 reads CAWSVGAGGYEQYF. In DNA form, the CDR3 reads TGTGCCTGGAGTGTAGGGGCGGGAGGCTACGAGCAGTACTTC.

This clone was counted between two and nine times. This chain joins TRBV5-4 and TRBJ2-3; 9 bases are shared with TRBD1. The CDR3 is made up of 16 amino acids. The ends lost 2 bases at V and 5 bases at J; junction bases unmatched: 9. CDR1 is SGHNT, CDR2 YYREEE, per germline (reference sequence). CDR3 sequence (DNA): TGTGCCAGCAGCTTAGCATCCGGGACAGGGTTAGATACGCAGTATTTT. Translation gives CASSLASGTGLDTQYF. The full variable domain, in which reference TRBV5-4 and TRBJ2-3 provide the parts outside the CDR3, is ETGVTQSPTHLIKTRGQQVTLRCSSQSGHNTVSWYQQALGQGPQFIFQYYREEENGRGNFPPRFSGLQFPNYSSELNVNALELDDSALYLCASSLASGTGLDTQYFGPGTRLTVL.

Turning to this clone: Germline and junction disagree at one end, which may indicate a read error. The sample contains more than one DNA sequence encoding this CDR3. The chain combines TRBV12-3 or TRBV12-4 with TRBJ1-1; the D gene is possibly TRBD1 (6 bases). The CDR3 has 14 amino acids. In nucleotides, the CDR3 is TGTGCCAGCAGTTTCGGGGGCCTCAACACTGAGGCTTTCTTT. Amino acid sequence: CASSFGGLNTEAFF.

Only a few counts were recorded for this clone. One junction end does not reproduce the germline sequence, and a read error may be involved. The sample has other DNA sequences that encode this CDR3 too. The chain recombines TRBV10-3 with TRBJ2-2, with a tentative D call TRBD2 (6 bases). There are 15 residues in the CDR3. The V gene's germline CDR1 is ENHRY and CDR2 SYGVKD. The CDR3 protein is CAIRRGREFTGELFF. CDR3 DNA sequence: TGTGCCATCCGGCGGGGTCGGGAGTTCACCGGTGAGCTGTTTTTT.

The chain joins TRBV19 to TRBJ2-6, with no clear D. Between the trimmed V and J ends, which lost 9 bases and 1 base, there was a span of 13 bases. This CDR3 comprises 15 residues. CDR1 and CDR2 from the germline V gene are LNHDA and SQIVND (reference sequence). Here the CDR3 reads CASRLGGSGANVLTF. In nucleotides, the CDR3 is TGTGCCAGCAGGCTTGGCGGTTCTGGGGCCAACGTCCTGACTTTC.

This clone was seen at least ten times. The gene calls are TRBV4-1 and TRBJ2-5, with TRBD2 matching over 10 bases. V gave up 1 base and J gave up 2 bases; unmatched junction bases: 10. Germline V gene data show CDR1 as MGHRA and CDR2 as YSYEKL. The CDR3 loop spans 18 amino acids. DNA for the CDR3: TGCGCCAGCAGCCAAGCAGTGAGTAGCGGGGGGCAACAAGAGACCCAGTACTTC. It encodes CASSQAVSSGGQQETQYF.

Here the CDR3 DNA reads TGCGCCAGCAGTGATGCGGAGGATCTCAAAAACATTCAGTACTTC. Translated: CASSDAEDLKNIQYF. The chain employs TRBV10-2 and TRBJ2-4; tentatively, D is TRBD2 (5 bases). Germline CDR1 is WSHSY and CDR2 is SAAADI. The CDR3 is 15 residues long. Trimming left V 3 bases short and J 3 bases short, with 12 bases between.

V and J are TRBV9 and TRBJ2-3; 10 bases fit TRBD2. The CDR3 loop spans 17 amino acids. Germline V gives CDR1 SGDLS, CDR2 YYNGEE. With V trimmed by 2 bases and J by 1 base, 7 bases remained unmatched. The CDR3 DNA reads TGTGCCAGCAGCGTTCTCCTCGGGACTAGCGGCACAGATACGCAGTATTTT. Protein: CASSVLLGTSGTDTQYF.

This clone was detected many times. This chain links TRBV5-5 with TRBJ2-5; 10 bases match TRBD2. J gave up 5 bases and V 3 bases, and 10 bases lay outside the gene matches. The CDR3 is made up of 16 amino acids. Germline assignment: CDR1 SGHKS and CDR2 YYEKEE (reference sequence). The CDR3 loop reads CASSSGLAGVGETQYF. The CDR3 DNA sequence: TGTGCCAGCAGCTCGGGCCTAGCGGGGGTAGGTGAGACCCAGTACTTC.

This clone was seen repeatedly, ten times or more. The chain recombines TRBV9 with TRBJ1-4; no clear D. The germline CDR1 and CDR2 sequences are SGDLS and YYNGEE. V gave up 1 base and J gave up 5 bases, with 9 bases separating them. This CDR3 is built from 14 residues. CDR3 nucleotides: TGTGCCAGCAGCGTACGCCCTGGAAATGAAAAACTGTTTTTT. Residues: CASSVRPGNEKLFF. Complete variable domain (other parts from reference TRBV9 and TRBJ1-4): DSGVTQTPKHLITATGQRVTLRCSPRSGDLSVYWYQQSLDQGLQFLIQYYNGEERAKGNILERFSAQQFPDLHSELNLSSLELGDSALYFCASSVRPGNEKLFFGSGTQLSVL.

This clone has a count of ten or more. This sequence joins TRBV20-1 and TRBJ1-6, with a possible D match to TRBD1 (6 bases). The CDR3 is made up of 13 amino acids. Looked up from germline, CDR1 is DFQATT and CDR2 is SNEGSKA (reference sequence). V was cut by 4 bases and J by 11 bases, with 15 bases left in between. The CDR3 protein is CSAIGGWGTPLHF. CDR3 sequence (DNA): TGCAGTGCTATCGGGGGCTGGGGGACACCCCTCCACTTT.

V gene TRBV28 combines with J gene TRBJ2-1; unclear D gene. This CDR3 spans 12 amino acids. Germline lookup yields CDR1 MDHEN and CDR2 SYDVKM. Deletions cut 6 bases from V and 6 bases from J, with 9 bases between. The CDR3, as DNA: TGTGCCAGCAGCCTTGCCAGCAATGAGCAGTTCTTC. It encodes CASSLASNEQFF.

This clone was observed many times. The V and J genes are TRBV29-1 and TRBJ1-2; 7 bases agree with TRBD1. V dropped 5 bases and J dropped 7; count of bases not matched to a gene: 13. Germline-derived CDR1 and CDR2 are SQVTM and ANQGSEA. This CDR3 spans 14 amino acids. As DNA, the CDR3 is TGCAGCGTTTCGATTTTCAGGGGGGGGGGTGGCTACACCTTC. It specifies CSVSIFRGGGGYTF.

This chain uses TRBV20-1 with TRBJ1-2, with D possibly matching TRBD1 (5 bases). CDR1 is DFQATT, CDR2 SNEGSKA, per germline (reference sequence). V was cut by 0 bases and J by 4 bases, with 18 bases left in between. This CDR3 contains 16 residues. The CDR3 sequence is CSARDPGGGRSYGYTF. CDR3 in DNA: TGCAGTGCTAGAGATCCGGGCGGGGGGAGGTCCTATGGCTACACCTTC.

By its share, this clone is medium-sized. The gene calls are TRBV19 and TRBJ2-2; TRBD1 aligns across 9 bases. This CDR3 region has 15 residues. J was trimmed by 2 bases and V by 6 bases; bases with no gene match: 4. Germline CDR1 and CDR2: LNHDA and SQIVND (reference sequence). CDR3 nucleotide sequence: TGTGCCAGTAGCCAGACAGGGGGTAACACCGGGGAGCTGTTTTTT. This codes for CASSQTGGNTGELFF.

The chain carries TRBV18 and TRBJ1-2; 7 bases are shared with TRBD1. The CDR3 is 13 amino acids. With V trimmed by 4 bases and J by 8 bases, 7 bases remained unmatched. Germline V lookup: CDR1 KGHSH, CDR2 LQKENI. CDR3 in amino acids: CASSLQGSDGYTF. The CDR3 DNA follows: TGTGCCAGCTCACTACAGGGGTCGGACGGCTACACCTTC.

The V gene is TRBV2, the J gene TRBJ2-7; D not certain. V dropped 3 bases and J dropped 11 bases, with 8 bases sitting between them. CDR3 length: 10 residues. Germline-derived CDR1 and CDR2 are SNHLY and FYNNEI. Here the CDR3 DNA reads TGTGCCAGCAGTGAGGAGTTAGAGTACTTC. Protein product: CASSEELEYF.

This clone occurred a few times. The chain is built from TRBV10-2 and TRBJ2-1; D might be TRBD1 (6 bases). Trimming took off 7 bases at V and 11 bases at J, with 18 bases between the two ends. The germline V gene has CDR1 WSHSY and CDR2 SAAADI. The CDR3 loop spans 13 amino acids. The CDR3 nucleotides are TGCGCCAGCACCCGGTACAGGGAAGATCAGCAGTTCTTC. It yields the protein CASTRYREDQQFF.

This clone was seen a handful of times. In DNA form, the CDR3 reads TGTGCCAGCAACCTCAACACAGATACGCAGTATTTT. This translates into CASNLNTDTQYF. This chain connects TRBV7-2 to TRBJ2-3; D unresolved. In germline, CDR1 is SGHTA, CDR2 FQGNSA. The CDR3 is made up of 12 amino acids. Between the trimmed V and J ends, which lost 7 bases and 2 bases, there was a span of 7 bases. Supplemented by reference TRBV7-2 and TRBJ2-3, the full variable domain reads GAGVSQSPSNKVTEKGKDVELRCDPISGHTALYWYRQSLGQGLEFLIYFQGNSAPDKSGLPSDRFSAERTGGSVSTLTIQRTQQEDSAVYLCASNLNTDTQYFGPGTRLTVL.

This clone ranks as medium-sized. This chain links TRBV6-1 with TRBJ1-3; D is unclear. CDR3 length: 18 amino acids. Trimming cost V 1 base and J 0 bases, with 16 bases left between them. CDR1 MNHNS and CDR2 SASEGT come from the germline V gene. This chain's CDR3 is CASSEGWSRPGSGNTIYF. The CDR3 bases are TGTGCCAGCAGTGAAGGGTGGTCCAGGCCAGGCTCTGGAAACACCATATATTTT.

V and J are TRBV6-1 and TRBJ2-7; 11 positions agree with TRBD2. CDR3 length: 15 residues. Unmatched junction bases numbered 6, after V lost 5 bases and J lost 3 bases. Germline loops: CDR1 MNHNS, CDR2 SASEGT. For the CDR3, the DNA is TGTGCCAGCAGTTTCCTAGCGGGAGGAAACTACGAGCAGTACTTC. Residues: CASSFLAGGNYEQYF.

This clone occurred a few times. The V gene is TRBV13, the J gene TRBJ2-7; D uncertain. Germline CDR1 reads PRHDT; CDR2 reads FYEKMQ (reference sequence). Trimming cost V 5 bases and J 6 bases, with 11 bases left between them. CDR3 length: 12 amino acids. DNA of the CDR3: TGTGCCAGCAGCCGCTACCAAGGCGAGCAGTACTTC. This codes for CASSRYQGEQYF.

This clone was seen ten or more times. The V and J genes are TRBV4-1 and TRBJ2-7, with D possibly being TRBD2 (5 bases). The CDR3 totals 14 residues. V lost 0 bases and J 10 bases, leaving 16 bases between the germline ends. Per germline, CDR1 MGHRA and CDR2 YSYEKL. The CDR3 is CASSQDSGWRSQYF. Written as DNA, the CDR3 is TGCGCCAGCAGCCAAGATAGTGGGTGGAGGAGTCAGTACTTC.

This clone is labeled as medium-sized (0.01 to 0.1%). This chain links TRBV5-1 with TRBJ2-1; no firm D call. Trimming removed 4 bases from V and 2 bases from J, with 22 bases in between. In germline, CDR1 is SGHRS, CDR2 YFSETQ. The CDR3 sequence is 18 residues long. Here the CDR3 DNA reads TGCGCCAGCAGCCAGGACCAGAGTTGGGTACCGACCTACAATGAGCAGTTCTTC. It yields the protein CASSQDQSWVPTYNEQFF.

The rearrangement joins TRBV4-2 to TRBJ2-5; TRBD2 matches at 10 bases. The CDR3 consists of 17 residues. Germline loops: CDR1 LGHNA, CDR2 YNFKEQ. Germline trimming cut 0 bases from V and 4 bases from J; bases unmatched to any gene: 8. CDR3 loop: CASSQDITSGARETQYF. DNA for the CDR3: TGTGCCAGCAGCCAAGATATCACTAGCGGGGCGCGAGAGACCCAGTACTTC.

This clone has at least ten counts. V and J are TRBV14 and TRBJ1-4, with a weak D call TRBD1 (6 bases). V lost 1 base, J lost 4 bases, and 7 bases lay in between. The CDR3 covers 14 residues. The germline V gene encodes CDR1 SGHDN and CDR2 FVKESK. CDR3 nucleotide sequence: TGTGCCAGCAGCCAAGGGACAGTTAATGAAAAACTGTTTTTT. Translated, it gives CASSQGTVNEKLFF.

This clone showed up just a few times. This chain connects TRBV24-1 to TRBJ2-7, with TRBD1 matching 8 bases. This CDR3 region has 13 residues. From germline, CDR1 is KGHDR and CDR2 SFDVKD. The V segment lost 7 bases and the J segment 5 bases; nucleotides outside the gene matches: 6. This CDR3 is CATSPGGGNEQYF. As DNA, the CDR3 is TGTGCCACCAGCCCAGGGGGCGGGAACGAGCAGTACTTC.

This clone has more than one count but fewer than ten. The genes are TRBV6-1 and TRBJ2-1; D is unclear. CDR3 size: 13 residues. Germline assignment: CDR1 MNHNS and CDR2 SASEGT. CDR3 in DNA: TGTTTCAGCAGTGAACAAGGCCCCGAAGGGCAGTTCTTC. This gives the protein CFSSEQGPEGQFF.